This TCR beta chain is from a study of OX40 agonist ivuxolimab in advanced cancers. Study-level background: Six ivuxolimab dose levels, 0.01 to 10 mg/kg, were given intravenously every 2 weeks.

Profiling relied on immunoSEQ multiplex PCR, and the TCRdb table lists in-frame clones only, not all of them. The profile covers some 41,000 clones, with roughly 90% appearing a single time and around 0.63% taken by the ten largest. The clonotype comes from an adult with an advanced solid tumor such as melanoma, head and neck, liver or kidney cancer. This specimen was CD4+ or CD8+ T cells sorted from blood, taken in a trial of the OX40 agonist ivuxolimab.

The CDR3 DNA reads as TGTGCCAGCAGGAGGGAGCCGCCTTATCCCTACGAGCAGTACTTC. Its translation: CASRREPPYPYEQYF. This chain links TRBV6-4 with TRBJ2-7, with TRBD2 as a possible D gene (5 bases). Deletions cut 6 bases from V and 2 bases from J, with 17 bases between. The CDR3 runs to 15 residues. Looked up from germline, CDR1 is MRHNA and CDR2 is SNTAGT.